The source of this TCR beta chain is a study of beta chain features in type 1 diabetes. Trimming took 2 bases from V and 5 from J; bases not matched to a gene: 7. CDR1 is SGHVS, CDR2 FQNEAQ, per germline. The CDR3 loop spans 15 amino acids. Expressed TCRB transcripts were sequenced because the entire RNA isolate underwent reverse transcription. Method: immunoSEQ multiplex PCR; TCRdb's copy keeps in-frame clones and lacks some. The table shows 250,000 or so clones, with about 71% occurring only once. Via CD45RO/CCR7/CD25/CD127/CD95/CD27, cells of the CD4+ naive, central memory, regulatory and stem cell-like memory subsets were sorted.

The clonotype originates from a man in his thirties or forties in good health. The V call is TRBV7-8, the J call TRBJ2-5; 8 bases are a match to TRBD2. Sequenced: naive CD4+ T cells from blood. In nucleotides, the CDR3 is TGTGCCAGCAGCTTAAGGGCGGGAGGCGGGGAGACCCAGTACTTC. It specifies CASSLRAGGGETQYF.